One T cell receptor (beta chain) is described in this entry. Its antigen is undetermined. Baseline, cycle 4 day 1, and cycle 7 day 1 were the blood sampling points. The data were obtained in a study of OX40 agonist ivuxolimab in advanced cancers. Clones were read by immunoSEQ multiplex PCR, and TCRdb kept only the in-frame ones, dropping some. The sample has tens of thousands of clones, around 84% seen once. The CDR3 is made up of 13 amino acids. With 5 bases removed from V and 7 bases from J, the gap between germline ends came to 14 bases. Germline CDR1 is SEHNR and CDR2 is FQNEAQ (reference sequence). Study results and caveats: Antigen specificity of clonally expanded peripheral T cells was not established.

Sequenced here: CD4+ or CD8+ T cells sorted from blood, sampled in a trial of the OX40 agonist ivuxolimab. The receptor was derived from an adult with an advanced solid tumor such as melanoma, head and neck, liver or kidney cancer. The chain is built from TRBV7-9 and TRBJ1-1; no clear D gene. Here the CDR3 reads CASSPSDRDEAFF. In nucleotides, the CDR3 is TGTGCCAGCAGCCCATCAGACCGAGATGAAGCTTTCTTT.